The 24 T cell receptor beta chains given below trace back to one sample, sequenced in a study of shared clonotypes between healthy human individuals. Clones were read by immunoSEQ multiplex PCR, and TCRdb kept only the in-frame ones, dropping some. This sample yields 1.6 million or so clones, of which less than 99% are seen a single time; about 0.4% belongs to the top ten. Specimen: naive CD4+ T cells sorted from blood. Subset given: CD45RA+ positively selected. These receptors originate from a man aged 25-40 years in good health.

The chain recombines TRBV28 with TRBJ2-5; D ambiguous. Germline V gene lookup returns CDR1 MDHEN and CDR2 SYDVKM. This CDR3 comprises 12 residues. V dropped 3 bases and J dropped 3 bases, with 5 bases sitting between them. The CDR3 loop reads CASSFPKETQYF. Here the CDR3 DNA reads TGTGCCAGCAGTTTTCCTAAAGAGACCCAGTACTTC.

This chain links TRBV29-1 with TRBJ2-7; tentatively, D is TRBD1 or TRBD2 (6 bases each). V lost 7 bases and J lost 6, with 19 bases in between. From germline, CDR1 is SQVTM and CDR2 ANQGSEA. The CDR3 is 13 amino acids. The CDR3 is CSARGEDKTEQYF. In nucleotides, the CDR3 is TGCAGCGCAAGGGGGGAGGACAAAACCGAGCAGTACTTC.

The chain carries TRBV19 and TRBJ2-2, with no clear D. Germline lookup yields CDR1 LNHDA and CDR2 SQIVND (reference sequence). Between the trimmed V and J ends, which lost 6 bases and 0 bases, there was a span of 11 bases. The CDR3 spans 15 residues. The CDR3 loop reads CASSLPTTNTGELFF. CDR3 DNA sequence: TGTGCCAGTAGCCTACCTACAACGAACACCGGGGAGCTGTTTTTT.

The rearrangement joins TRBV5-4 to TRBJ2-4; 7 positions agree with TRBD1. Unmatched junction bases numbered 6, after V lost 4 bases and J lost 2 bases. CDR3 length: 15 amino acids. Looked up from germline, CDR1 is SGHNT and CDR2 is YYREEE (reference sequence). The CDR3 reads CASSTGTASKNIQYF. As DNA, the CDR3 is TGTGCCAGCAGCACCGGGACAGCCTCCAAAAACATTCAGTACTTC.

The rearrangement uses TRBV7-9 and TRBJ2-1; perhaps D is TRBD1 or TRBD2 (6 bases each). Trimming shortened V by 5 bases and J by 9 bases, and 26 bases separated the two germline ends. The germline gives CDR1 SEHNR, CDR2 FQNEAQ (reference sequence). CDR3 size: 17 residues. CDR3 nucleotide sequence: TGTGCCAGCAGCGGGGGCGGACTTCCCCGGGAGAGTTCTGAGCAGTTCTTC. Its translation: CASSGGGLPRESSEQFF. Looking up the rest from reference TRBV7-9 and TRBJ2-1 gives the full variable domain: DTGVSQNPRHKITKRGQNVTFRCDPISEHNRLYWYRQTLGQGPEFLTYFQNEAQLEKSRLLSDRFSAERPKGSFSTLEIQRTEQGDSAMYLCASSGGGLPRESSEQFFGPGTRLTVL.

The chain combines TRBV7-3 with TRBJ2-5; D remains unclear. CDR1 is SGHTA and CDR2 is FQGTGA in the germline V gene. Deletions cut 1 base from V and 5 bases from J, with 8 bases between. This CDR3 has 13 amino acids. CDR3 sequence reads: CASSLSSRETQYF. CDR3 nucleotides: TGTGCCAGCAGCTTAAGTAGTAGGGAGACCCAGTACTTC.

The CDR3 DNA reads TGTGCCAGCGGGGGGAGCCGCAATCAGCCCCAGCATTTT. Amino acids: CASGGSRNQPQHF. The chain is built from TRBV28 and TRBJ1-5, with D perhaps TRBD1 (5 bases). The CDR3 has 13 residues. Germline CDR1 reads MDHEN; CDR2 reads SYDVKM. The V gene lost 8 bases and the J gene lost 2 bases, with 10 bases spanning the gap.

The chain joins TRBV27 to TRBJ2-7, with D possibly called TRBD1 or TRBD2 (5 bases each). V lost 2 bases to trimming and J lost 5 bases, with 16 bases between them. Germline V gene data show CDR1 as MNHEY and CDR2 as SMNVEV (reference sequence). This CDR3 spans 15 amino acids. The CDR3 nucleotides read TGTGCCAGCAGTTTACTTCCCCAGGGAGTCCACGAGCAGTACTTC. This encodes CASSLLPQGVHEQYF.

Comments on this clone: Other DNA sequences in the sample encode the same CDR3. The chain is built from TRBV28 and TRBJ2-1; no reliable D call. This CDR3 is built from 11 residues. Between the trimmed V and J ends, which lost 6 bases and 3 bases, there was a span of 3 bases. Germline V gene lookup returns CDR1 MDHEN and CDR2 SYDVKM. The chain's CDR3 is CASRDYNEQFF. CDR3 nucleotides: TGTGCCAGCAGAGACTACAATGAGCAGTTCTTC.

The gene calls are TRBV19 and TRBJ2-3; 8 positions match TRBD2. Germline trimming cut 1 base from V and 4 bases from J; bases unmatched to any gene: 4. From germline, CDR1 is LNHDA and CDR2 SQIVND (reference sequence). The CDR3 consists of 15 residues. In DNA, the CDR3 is TGTGCCAGTAGTATAGTTCGGGGGGGCTCAGATACGCAGTATTTT. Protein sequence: CASSIVRGGSDTQYF.

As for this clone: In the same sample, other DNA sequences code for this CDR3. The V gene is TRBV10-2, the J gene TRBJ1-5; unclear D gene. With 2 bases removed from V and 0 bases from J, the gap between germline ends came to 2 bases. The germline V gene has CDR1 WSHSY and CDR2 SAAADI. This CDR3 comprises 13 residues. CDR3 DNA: TGCGCCAGCAGTGAGAGTAGCAATCAGCCCCAGCATTTT. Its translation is CASSESSNQPQHF.

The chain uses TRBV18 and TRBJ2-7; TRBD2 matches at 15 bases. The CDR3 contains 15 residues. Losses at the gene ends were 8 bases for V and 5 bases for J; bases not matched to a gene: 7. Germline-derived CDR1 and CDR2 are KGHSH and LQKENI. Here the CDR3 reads CASRGLAGGPDEQYF. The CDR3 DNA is TGTGCCAGCCGAGGACTAGCGGGAGGGCCAGACGAGCAGTACTTC.

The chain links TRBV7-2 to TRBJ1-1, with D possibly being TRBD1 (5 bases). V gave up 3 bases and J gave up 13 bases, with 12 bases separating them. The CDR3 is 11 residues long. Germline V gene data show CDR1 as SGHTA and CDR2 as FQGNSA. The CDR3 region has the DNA TGTGCCAGCAGCTTGGGACCCATTGGTTTCTTT. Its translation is CASSLGPIGFF.

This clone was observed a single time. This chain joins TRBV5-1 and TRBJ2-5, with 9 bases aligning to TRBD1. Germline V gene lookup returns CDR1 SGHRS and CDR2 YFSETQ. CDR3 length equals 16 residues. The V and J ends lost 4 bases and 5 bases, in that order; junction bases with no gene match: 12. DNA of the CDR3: TGCGCCAGCAGCATAAACAGGGGGCGCCGAGCGGAGACCCAGTACTTC. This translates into CASSINRGRRAETQYF. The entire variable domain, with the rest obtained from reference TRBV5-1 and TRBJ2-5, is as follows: KAGVTQTPRYLIKTRGQQVTLSCSPISGHRSVSWYQQTPGQGLQFLFEYFSETQRNKGNFPGRFSGRQFSNSRSEMNVSTLELGDSALYLCASSINRGRRAETQYFGPGTRLLVL.

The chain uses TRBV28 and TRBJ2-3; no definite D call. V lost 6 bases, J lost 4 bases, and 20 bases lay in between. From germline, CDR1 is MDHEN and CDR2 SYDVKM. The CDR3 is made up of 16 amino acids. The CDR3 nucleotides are TGTGCCAGCAGGCACCCGGCCCAGGCGTTGGCAGATACGCAGTATTTT. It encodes CASRHPAQALADTQYF.

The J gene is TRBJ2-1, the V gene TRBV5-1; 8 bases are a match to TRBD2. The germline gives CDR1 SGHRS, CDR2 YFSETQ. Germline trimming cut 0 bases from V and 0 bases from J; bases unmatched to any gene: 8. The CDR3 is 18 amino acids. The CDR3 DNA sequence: TGCGCCAGCAGCTTGGGTGTTTTGGCGGGAGGCTCCTACAATGAGCAGTTCTTC. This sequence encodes CASSLGVLAGGSYNEQFF. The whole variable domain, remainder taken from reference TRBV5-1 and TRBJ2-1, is KAGVTQTPRYLIKTRGQQVTLSCSPISGHRSVSWYQQTPGQGLQFLFEYFSETQRNKGNFPGRFSGRQFSNSRSEMNVSTLELGDSALYLCASSLGVLAGGSYNEQFFGPGTRLTVL.

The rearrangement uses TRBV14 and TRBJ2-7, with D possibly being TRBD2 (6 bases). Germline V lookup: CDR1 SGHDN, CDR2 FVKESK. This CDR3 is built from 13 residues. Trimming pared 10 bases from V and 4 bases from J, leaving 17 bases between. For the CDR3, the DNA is TGTGCCATTAAGGGGTGGAGGGTTTACGAGCAGTACTTC. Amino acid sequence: CAIKGWRVYEQYF. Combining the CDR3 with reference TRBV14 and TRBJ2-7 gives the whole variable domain EAGVTQFPSHSVIEKGQTVTLRCDPISGHDNLYWYRRVMGKEIKFLLHFVKESKQDESGMPNNRFLAERTGGTYSTLKVQPAELEDSGVYFCAIKGWRVYEQYFGPGTRLTVT.

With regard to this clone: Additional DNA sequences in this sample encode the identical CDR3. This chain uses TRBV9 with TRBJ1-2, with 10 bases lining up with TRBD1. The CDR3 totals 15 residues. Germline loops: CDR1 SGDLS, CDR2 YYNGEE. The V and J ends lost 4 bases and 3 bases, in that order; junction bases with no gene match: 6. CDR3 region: CASSPRTGGDYGYTF. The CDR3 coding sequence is TGTGCCAGCAGCCCTCGGACAGGGGGGGACTATGGCTACACCTTC. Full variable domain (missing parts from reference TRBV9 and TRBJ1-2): DSGVTQTPKHLITATGQRVTLRCSPRSGDLSVYWYQQSLDQGLQFLIQYYNGEERAKGNILERFSAQQFPDLHSELNLSSLELGDSALYFCASSPRTGGDYGYTFGSGTRLTVV.

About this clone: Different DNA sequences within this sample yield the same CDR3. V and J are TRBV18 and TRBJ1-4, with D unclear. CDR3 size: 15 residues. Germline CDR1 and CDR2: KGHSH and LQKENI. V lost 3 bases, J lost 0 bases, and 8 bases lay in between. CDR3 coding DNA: TGTGCCAGCTCACCTCGGGATGCAACTAATGAAAAACTGTTTTTT. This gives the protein CASSPRDATNEKLFF. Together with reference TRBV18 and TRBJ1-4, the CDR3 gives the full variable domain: NAGVMQNPRHLVRRRGQEARLRCSPMKGHSHVYWYRQLPEEGLKFMVYLQKENIIDESGMPKERFSAEFPKEGPSILRIQQVVRGDSAAYFCASSPRDATNEKLFFGSGTQLSVL.

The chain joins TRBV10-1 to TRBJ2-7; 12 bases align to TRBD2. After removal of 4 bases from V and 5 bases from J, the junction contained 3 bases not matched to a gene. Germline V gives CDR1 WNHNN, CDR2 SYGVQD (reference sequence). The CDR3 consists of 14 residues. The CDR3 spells CASSALAGGNEQYF. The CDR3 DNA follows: TGCGCCAGCAGTGCTCTAGCGGGAGGGAACGAGCAGTACTTC.

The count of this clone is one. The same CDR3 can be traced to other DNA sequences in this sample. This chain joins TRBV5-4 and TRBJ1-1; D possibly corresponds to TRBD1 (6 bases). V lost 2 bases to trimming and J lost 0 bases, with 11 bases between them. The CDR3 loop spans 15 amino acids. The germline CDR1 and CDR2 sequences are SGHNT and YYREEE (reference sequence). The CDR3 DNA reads TGTGCCAGCAGCTTAGGGGGACAAATGAACACTGAAGCTTTCTTT. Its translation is CASSLGGQMNTEAFF.

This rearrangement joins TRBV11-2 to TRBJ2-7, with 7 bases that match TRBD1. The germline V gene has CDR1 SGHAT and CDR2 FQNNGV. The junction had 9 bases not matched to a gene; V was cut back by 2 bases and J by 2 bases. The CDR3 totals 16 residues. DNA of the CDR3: TGTGCCAGCAGCTTAATTGTGGGGCAGGGGGCCTACGAGCAGTACTTC. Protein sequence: CASSLIVGQGAYEQYF.

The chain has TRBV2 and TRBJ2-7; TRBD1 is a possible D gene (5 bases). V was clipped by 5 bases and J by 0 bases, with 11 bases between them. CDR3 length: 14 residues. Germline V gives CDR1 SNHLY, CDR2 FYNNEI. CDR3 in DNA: TGTGCCAGCAGTCTGACAGAGAGCTCCTACGAGCAGTACTTC. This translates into CASSLTESSYEQYF.

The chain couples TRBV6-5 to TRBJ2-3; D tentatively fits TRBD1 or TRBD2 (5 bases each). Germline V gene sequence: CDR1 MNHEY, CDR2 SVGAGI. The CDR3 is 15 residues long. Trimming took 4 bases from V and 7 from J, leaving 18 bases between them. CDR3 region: CASSFSGTELNTQYF. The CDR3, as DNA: TGTGCCAGCAGTTTCTCAGGGACGGAATTAAATACGCAGTATTTT.